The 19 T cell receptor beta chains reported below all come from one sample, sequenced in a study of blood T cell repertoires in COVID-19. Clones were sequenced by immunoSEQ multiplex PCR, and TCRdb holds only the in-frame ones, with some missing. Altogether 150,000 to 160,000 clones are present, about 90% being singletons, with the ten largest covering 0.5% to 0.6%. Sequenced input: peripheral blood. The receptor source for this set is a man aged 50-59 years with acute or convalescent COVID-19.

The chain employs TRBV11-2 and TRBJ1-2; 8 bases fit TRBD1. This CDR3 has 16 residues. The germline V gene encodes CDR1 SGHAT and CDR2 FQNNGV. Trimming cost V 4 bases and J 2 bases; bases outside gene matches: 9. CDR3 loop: CASSSPATGGNYGYTF. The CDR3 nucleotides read TGTGCCAGCAGCTCACCTGCCACAGGGGGAAACTATGGCTACACCTTC.

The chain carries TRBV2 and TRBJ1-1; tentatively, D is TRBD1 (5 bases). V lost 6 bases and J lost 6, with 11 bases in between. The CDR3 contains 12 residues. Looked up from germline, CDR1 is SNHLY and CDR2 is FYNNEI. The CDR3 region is CASSGDLPEAFF. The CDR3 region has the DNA TGTGCCAGCAGCGGGGACTTACCTGAAGCTTTCTTT.

The CDR3 DNA follows: TGTGCCAGCAGTTTAAACGGCTACGAGCAGTACTTC. This sequence encodes CASSLNGYEQYF. This chain links TRBV12-3 or TRBV12-4 with TRBJ2-7; the D is unclear. CDR3 size: 12 residues. The V end was cut by 2 bases, the J end by 3 bases, with 5 bases between.

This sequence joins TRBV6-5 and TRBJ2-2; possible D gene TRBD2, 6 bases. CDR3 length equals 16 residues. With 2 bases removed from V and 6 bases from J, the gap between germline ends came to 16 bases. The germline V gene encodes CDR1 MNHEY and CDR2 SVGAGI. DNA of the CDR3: TGTGCCAGCAGTTACACGGCGAGCGGGTATGCCGGGGAGCTGTTTTTT. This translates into CASSYTASGYAGELFF.

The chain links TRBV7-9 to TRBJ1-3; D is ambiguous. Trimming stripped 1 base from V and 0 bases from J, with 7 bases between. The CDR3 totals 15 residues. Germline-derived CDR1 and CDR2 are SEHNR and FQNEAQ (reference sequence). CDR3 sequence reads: CASSLGASSGNTIYF. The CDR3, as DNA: TGTGCCAGCAGCTTAGGTGCGAGCTCTGGAAACACCATATATTTT.

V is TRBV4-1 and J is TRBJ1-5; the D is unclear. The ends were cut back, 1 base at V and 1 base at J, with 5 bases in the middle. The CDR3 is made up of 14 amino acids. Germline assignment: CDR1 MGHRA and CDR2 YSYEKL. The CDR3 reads CASSQAMSNQPQHF. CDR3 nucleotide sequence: TGCGCCAGCAGCCAAGCTATGAGCAATCAGCCCCAGCATTTT.

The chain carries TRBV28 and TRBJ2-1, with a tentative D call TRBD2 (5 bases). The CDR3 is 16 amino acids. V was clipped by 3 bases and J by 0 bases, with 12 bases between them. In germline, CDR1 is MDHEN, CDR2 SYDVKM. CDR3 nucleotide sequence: TGTGCCAGCAGTTTCCTCTCGGGAAGCTCCTACAATGAGCAGTTCTTC. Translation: CASSFLSGSSYNEQFF.

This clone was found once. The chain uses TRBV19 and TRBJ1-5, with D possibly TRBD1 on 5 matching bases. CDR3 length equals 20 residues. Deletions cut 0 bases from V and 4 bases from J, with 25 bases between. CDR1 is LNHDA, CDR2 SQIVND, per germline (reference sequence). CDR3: CASSIDRKGSFISFNQPQHF. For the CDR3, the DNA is TGTGCCAGTAGTATAGATCGAAAGGGGTCCTTTATTTCCTTTAATCAGCCCCAGCATTTT.

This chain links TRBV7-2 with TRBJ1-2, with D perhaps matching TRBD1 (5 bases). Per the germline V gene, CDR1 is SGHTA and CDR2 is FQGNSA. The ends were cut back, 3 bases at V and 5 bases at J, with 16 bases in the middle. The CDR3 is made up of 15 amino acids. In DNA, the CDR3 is TGTGCCAGCAGCTTCCCTAAAGGGGATGAGTATGGCTACACCTTC. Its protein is CASSFPKGDEYGYTF.

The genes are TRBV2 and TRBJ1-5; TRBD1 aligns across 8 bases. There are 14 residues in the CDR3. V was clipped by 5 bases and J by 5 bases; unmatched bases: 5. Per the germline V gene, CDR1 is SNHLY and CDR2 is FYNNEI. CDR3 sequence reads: CASSPTGGYQPQHF. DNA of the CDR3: TGTGCCAGCAGTCCTACAGGGGGGTATCAGCCCCAGCATTTT.

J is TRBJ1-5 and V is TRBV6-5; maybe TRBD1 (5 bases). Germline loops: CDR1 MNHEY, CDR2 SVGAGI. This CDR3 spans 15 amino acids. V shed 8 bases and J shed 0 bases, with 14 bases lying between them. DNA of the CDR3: TGTGCCAGCTGCACACTGGACAATAGCAATCAGCCCCAGCATTTT. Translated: CASCTLDNSNQPQHF.

The CDR3 DNA reads as TGTGCCAGCAGCCTAGGGAGAATAGGCACAGATACGCAGTATTTT. Translation: CASSLGRIGTDTQYF. The V gene is TRBV7-2, the J gene TRBJ2-3; weak D call: TRBD2 (5 bases). The CDR3 extends over 15 amino acids. Germline lookup yields CDR1 SGHTA and CDR2 FQGNSA. V shed 5 bases and J shed 1 base, with 13 bases lying between them.

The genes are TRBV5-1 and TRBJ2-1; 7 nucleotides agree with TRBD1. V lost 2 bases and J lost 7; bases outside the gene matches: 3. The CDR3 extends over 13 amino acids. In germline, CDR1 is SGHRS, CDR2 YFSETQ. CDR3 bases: TGCGCCAGCAGCTTAACAGGGGTGAATGAGCAGTTCTTC. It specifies CASSLTGVNEQFF. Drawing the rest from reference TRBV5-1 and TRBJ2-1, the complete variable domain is KAGVTQTPRYLIKTRGQQVTLSCSPISGHRSVSWYQQTPGQGLQFLFEYFSETQRNKGNFPGRFSGRQFSNSRSEMNVSTLELGDSALYLCASSLTGVNEQFFGPGTRLTVL.

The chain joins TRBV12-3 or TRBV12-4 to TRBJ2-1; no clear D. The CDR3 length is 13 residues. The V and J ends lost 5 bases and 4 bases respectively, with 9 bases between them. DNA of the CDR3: TGTGCCAGCAGTAATTCAGGTTACAATGAGCAGTTCTTC. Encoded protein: CASSNSGYNEQFF.

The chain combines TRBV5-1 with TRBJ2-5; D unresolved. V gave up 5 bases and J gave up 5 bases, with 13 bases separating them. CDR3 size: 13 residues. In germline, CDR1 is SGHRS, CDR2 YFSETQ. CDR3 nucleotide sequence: TGCGCCAGCAGACTCGATGTTCTGGAGACCCAGTACTTC. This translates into CASRLDVLETQYF.

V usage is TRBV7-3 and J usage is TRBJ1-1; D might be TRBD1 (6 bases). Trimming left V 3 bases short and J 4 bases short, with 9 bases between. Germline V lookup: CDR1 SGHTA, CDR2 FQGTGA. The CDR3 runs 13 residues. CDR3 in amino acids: CASSLGAGTEAFF. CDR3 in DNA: TGTGCCAGCAGCTTGGGGGCGGGCACTGAAGCTTTCTTT. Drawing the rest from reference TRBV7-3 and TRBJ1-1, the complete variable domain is GAGVSQTPSNKVTEKGKYVELRCDPISGHTALYWYRQSLGQGPEFLIYFQGTGAADDSGLPNDRFFAVRPEGSVSTLKIQRTERGDSAVYLCASSLGAGTEAFFGQGTRLTVV.

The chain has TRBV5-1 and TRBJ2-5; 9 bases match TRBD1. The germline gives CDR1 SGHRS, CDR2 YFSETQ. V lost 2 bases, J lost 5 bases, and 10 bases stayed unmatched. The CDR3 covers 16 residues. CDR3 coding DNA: TGCGCCAGCAGCTTAAACCCACAGGGGGCCGGGGAGACCCAGTACTTC. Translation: CASSLNPQGAGETQYF.

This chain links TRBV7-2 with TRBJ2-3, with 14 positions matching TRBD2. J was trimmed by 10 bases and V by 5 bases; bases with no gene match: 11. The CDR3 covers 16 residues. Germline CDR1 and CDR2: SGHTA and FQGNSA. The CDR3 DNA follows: TGTGCCAGCAGCCCCGAGACTAGCGGGGGGGCCAGAGCGCAGTATTTT. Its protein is CASSPETSGGARAQYF.

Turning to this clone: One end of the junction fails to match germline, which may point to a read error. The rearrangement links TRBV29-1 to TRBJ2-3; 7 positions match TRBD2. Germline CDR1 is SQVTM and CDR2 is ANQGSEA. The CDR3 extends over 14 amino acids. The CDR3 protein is CSGSYRGSIDTQYF. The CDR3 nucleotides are TGCAGCGGCTCCTACCGCGGGAGCATAGATACGCAGTATTTT.